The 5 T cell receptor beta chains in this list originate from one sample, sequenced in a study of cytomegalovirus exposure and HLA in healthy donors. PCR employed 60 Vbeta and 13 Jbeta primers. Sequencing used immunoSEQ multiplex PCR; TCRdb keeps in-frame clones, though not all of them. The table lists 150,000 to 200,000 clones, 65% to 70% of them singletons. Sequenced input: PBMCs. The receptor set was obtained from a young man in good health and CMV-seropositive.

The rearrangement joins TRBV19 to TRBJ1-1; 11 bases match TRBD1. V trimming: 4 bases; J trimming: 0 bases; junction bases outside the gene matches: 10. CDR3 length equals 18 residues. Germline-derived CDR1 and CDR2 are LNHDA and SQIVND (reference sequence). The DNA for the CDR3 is TGTGCCAGTAGTACCCGGACAGGGGGCATAATTATGAACACTGAAGCTTTCTTT. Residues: CASSTRTGGIIMNTEAFF.

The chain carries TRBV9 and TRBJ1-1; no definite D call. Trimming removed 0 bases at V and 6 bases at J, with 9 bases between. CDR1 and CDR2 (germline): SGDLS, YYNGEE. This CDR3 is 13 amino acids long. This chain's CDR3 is CASSVGAGPEAFF. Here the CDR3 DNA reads TGTGCCAGCAGCGTAGGAGCAGGCCCTGAAGCTTTCTTT.

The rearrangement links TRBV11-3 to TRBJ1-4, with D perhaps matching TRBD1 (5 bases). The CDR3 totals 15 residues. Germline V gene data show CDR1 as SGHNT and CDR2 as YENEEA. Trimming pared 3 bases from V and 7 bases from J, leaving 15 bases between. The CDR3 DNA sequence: TGTGCCAGCAGCTTTTCCCAGGGATTAACTGAAAAACTGTTTTTT. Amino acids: CASSFSQGLTEKLFF.

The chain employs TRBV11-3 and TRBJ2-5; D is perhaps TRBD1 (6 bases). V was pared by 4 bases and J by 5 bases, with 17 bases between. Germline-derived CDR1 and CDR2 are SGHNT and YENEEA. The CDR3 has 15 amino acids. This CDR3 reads CASSSQGLWSETQYF. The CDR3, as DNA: TGTGCCAGCAGCTCCCAGGGGTTATGGAGCGAGACCCAGTACTTC. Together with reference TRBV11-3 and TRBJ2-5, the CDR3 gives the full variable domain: EAGVVQSPRYKIIEKKQPVAFWCNPISGHNTLYWYLQNLGQGPELLIRYENEEAVDDSQLPKDRFSAERLKGVDSTLKIQPAELGDSAVYLCASSSQGLWSETQYFGPGTRLLVL.

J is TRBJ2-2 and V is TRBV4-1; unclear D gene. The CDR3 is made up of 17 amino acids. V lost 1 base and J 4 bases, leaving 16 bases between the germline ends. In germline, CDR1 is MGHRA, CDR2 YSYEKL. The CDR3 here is CASSQGQNGPLTGELFF. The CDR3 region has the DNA TGCGCCAGCAGCCAAGGGCAAAATGGGCCCCTCACCGGGGAGCTGTTTTTT.